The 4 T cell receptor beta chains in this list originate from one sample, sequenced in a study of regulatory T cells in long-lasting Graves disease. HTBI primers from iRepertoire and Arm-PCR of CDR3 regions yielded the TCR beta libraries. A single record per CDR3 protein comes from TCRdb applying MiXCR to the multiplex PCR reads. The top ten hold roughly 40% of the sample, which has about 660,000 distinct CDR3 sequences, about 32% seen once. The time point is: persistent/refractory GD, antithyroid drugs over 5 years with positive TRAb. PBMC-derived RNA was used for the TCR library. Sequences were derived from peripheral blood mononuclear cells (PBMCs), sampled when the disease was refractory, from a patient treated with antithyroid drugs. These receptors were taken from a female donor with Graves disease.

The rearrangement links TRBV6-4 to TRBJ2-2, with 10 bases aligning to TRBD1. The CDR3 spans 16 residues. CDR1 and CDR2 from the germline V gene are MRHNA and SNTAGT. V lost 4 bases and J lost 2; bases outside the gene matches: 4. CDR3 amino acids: CASSGWTGGNTGELFF. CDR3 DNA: TGTGCCAGCAGTGGCTGGACAGGGGGAAACACCGGGGAGCTGTTTTTT.

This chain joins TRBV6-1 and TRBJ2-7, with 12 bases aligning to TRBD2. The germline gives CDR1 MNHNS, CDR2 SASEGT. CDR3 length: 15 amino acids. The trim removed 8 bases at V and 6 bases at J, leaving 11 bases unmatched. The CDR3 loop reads CASSPPALAGGEQYF. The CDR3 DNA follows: TGTGCCAGCTCCCCACCAGCACTAGCGGGAGGCGAGCAGTACTTC.

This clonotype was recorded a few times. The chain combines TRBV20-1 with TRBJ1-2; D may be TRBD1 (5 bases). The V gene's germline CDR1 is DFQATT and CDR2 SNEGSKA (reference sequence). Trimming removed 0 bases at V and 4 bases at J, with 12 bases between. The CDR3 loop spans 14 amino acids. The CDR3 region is CSARDWDGSYGYTF. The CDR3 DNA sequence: TGCAGTGCTAGAGATTGGGACGGTTCCTATGGCTACACCTTC.

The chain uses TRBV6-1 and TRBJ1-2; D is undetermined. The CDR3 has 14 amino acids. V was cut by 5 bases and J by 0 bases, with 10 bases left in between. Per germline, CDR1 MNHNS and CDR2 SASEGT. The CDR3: CASSNPGANYGYTF. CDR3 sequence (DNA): TGTGCCAGCAGTAACCCCGGGGCTAACTATGGCTACACCTTC.